This T cell receptor beta chain was captured in a study of cytomegalovirus exposure and HLA in healthy donors. Overall study findings and caveats: Analysis was carried out at a later point, and it linked a missense DCLRE1C variant to TCR beta V- and J-gene trimming.

Both 60 Vbeta primers and 13 Jbeta primers went into the PCR. Some clones are missing from TCRdb's copy, which holds only in-frame ones; the method was immunoSEQ multiplex PCR. Its listing shows 65,000 to 95,000 clones. In the case of this clone: Its antigen is unknown.

This CDR3 is 13 amino acids long. Trimming left V 7 bases short and J 1 base short, with 10 bases between. CDR1 and CDR2 (germline): MDHEN, SYDVKM. This receptor was identified in a woman aged 55 to 70 in good health and CMV-seronegative. The sequencing sample was made of PBMCs. The rearrangement links TRBV28 to TRBJ1-2; tentative D call: TRBD1 (5 bases). The CDR3 loop reads CASTTGGNYGYTF. In DNA form, the CDR3 reads TGTGCCAGCACCACAGGCGGTAACTATGGCTACACCTTC.